This TCR beta chain comes out of a study of T-cell reconstitution after alpha-beta-depleted transplantation in children. Overall study results and limits: It was newly produced T cells that mostly accounted for T-cell counts and diversity one year after transplant.

V lost 2 bases, J lost 5 bases, and 5 bases stayed unmatched. Germline V gene lookup returns CDR1 MNHEY and CDR2 SVGAGI. The length of the CDR3 is 15 residues. Preparation of the TCRbeta library used unique molecular identifiers. TCRdb independently ran MiXCR on the PCR reads; one entry per CDR3 protein. The sample consists of more than 200,000 distinct CDR3 sequences, about 8.2% of them appearing once. Only a few counts were recorded for this clonotype. Antigen specificity is unknown. The chain is built from TRBV6-5 and TRBJ2-2; 7 bases fit TRBD1. This TCR was sampled from a male patient between 2 and 15 years old who had a stem cell transplant for acute myeloid leukemia, so the T cells may come from the graft donor. Material: PBMCs, mostly from graft donor cells, obtained 360 days after TCRalphabeta/CD19-depleted stem cell transplant. In DNA form, the CDR3 reads TGTGCCAGCAGTTACACAAGGACAGGAACCGGGGAGCTGTTTTTT. It is translated as CASSYTRTGTGELFF.